This T cell receptor beta chain derives from a study of T cell clonality in common variable immunodeficiency. Findings of the study overall: In common variable immunodeficiency, TCR beta chains reportedly carried fewer deletions and N-nucleotide insertions.

On this clone itself: What it recognizes is unknown. The CDR3 end lies 3 residues beyond the end of the read and is filled in from the germline J gene.

CVID and control samples used equivalent genomic DNA input. Data came from immunoSEQ multiplex PCR; TCRdb stores just in-frame clones and leaves some out. The specimen has roughly 33,000 clones, none found just once. For at least one year, all CVID subjects received replacement immunoglobulin. CVID subjects were neither ill nor on immunomodulatory or immunosuppressive medication at sampling. Each donor provided about 4.5 to 8.5 ml of heparinized whole blood. The length of the CDR3 is 14 residues. Germline V gene data show CDR1 as KGHSH and CDR2 as LQKENI. V was clipped by 2 bases and J by 1 base, with 7 bases between them.

This chain connects TRBV18 to TRBJ2-3; no reliable D call. Material: peripheral blood mononuclear cells. The clonotype originates from a human donor with common variable immunodeficiency. CDR3 protein: CASSPAVGTDTQYF. CDR3 bases read: TGTGCCAGCTCACCAGCGGTGGGCACAGATACG.